This TCR beta chain was observed in a study of blood T cell repertoires in COVID-19. The assay was immunoSEQ multiplex PCR, and TCRdb's table has in-frame clones only and misses some. The top ten hold roughly 2% of the sample, which has 250,000 to 350,000 clones, 88% seen once. Per the germline V gene, CDR1 is MDHEN and CDR2 is SYDVKM. The CDR3 has 12 amino acids. V shed 8 bases and J shed 0 bases, with 5 bases lying between them. The sample holds many counts of this clone. The sequence came from a woman aged 60-75 years in a cohort exposed to, infected with or recovered from COVID-19 (not recorded which). Sequenced material: PBMCs or T cells enriched from blood (not recorded which). The chain links TRBV28 to TRBJ1-3; D is unresolved. The CDR3 is CASVSSGNTIYF. The CDR3 DNA follows: TGTGCCAGCGTCAGCTCTGGAAACACCATATATTTT.